Below, 27 T cell receptor beta chains from the same sample are listed, as sequenced in a study of T cell responses to AZD1222 COVID-19 vaccine. Sequencing used immunoSEQ multiplex PCR; TCRdb keeps in-frame clones, though not all of them. The sample contains some 150,000 clones, just under 90% of which appear only once. The sample in question was peripheral blood, obtained 28 days after the second dose of the MenACWY control vaccine. These receptors were obtained from an adult who received the MenACWY meningococcal vaccine as a control.

The rearrangement uses TRBV30 and TRBJ1-4; D not resolved. This CDR3 contains 13 residues. Germline V gives CDR1 GTSNPN, CDR2 SVGIG (reference sequence). V lost 0 bases to trimming and J lost 10 bases, with 12 bases between them. The CDR3 bases are TGTGCCTGGAGTGTACTGCAGTCGCGAAAACTGTTTTTT. Its translation is CAWSVLQSRKLFF.

The chain combines TRBV21-1 with TRBJ1-1; the table names TRBD1, a call not compared with the DNA. TRBV21-1 is assigned pseudogene status. The CDR3 contains 16 residues. CDR3 residues: CASSKAGAGGYTEAFF. The CDR3 DNA reads as TGTGCCAGCAGCAAAGCCGGGGCAGGGGGCTACACTGAAGCTTTCTTT.

This clone has more than one count but fewer than ten. The rearrangement uses TRBV19 and TRBJ1-1; 10 nucleotides match TRBD1. Trimming cost V 1 base and J 4 bases; bases outside gene matches: 12. The CDR3 is 18 amino acids. Germline V gives CDR1 LNHDA, CDR2 SQIVND (reference sequence). The CDR3: CASSIVPQWDRGSTEAFF. The CDR3 DNA sequence: TGTGCCAGTAGTATAGTCCCTCAGTGGGACAGGGGAAGCACTGAAGCTTTCTTT.

J is TRBJ2-5 and V is TRBV5-4; either TRBD1 or TRBD2 may fit D (5 bases each). The CDR3 is 12 residues long. The V end lost 2 bases, the J end lost 5 bases, and 7 bases lay between the germline ends. The germline V gene has CDR1 SGHNT and CDR2 YYREEE (reference sequence). The CDR3 coding sequence is TGTGCCAGCAGCTTAGAGGGGGAGACCCAGTACTTC. Translated, it gives CASSLEGETQYF.

Here the CDR3 reads CASSPSNNEQFF. For the CDR3, the DNA is TGTGCCAGCAGTCCTAGCAACAATGAGCAGTTCTTC. The chain recombines TRBV6-6 with TRBJ2-1, with a tentative D call TRBD2 (5 bases). CDR1 and CDR2 from the germline V gene are MNHNY and SVGAGI (reference sequence). CDR3 length: 12 amino acids. The ends were cut back, 5 bases at V and 5 bases at J, with 7 bases in the middle.

The chain joins TRBV5-1 to TRBJ2-3, with D possibly TRBD2 on 5 matching bases. CDR1 and CDR2 from the germline V gene are SGHRS and YFSETQ. This CDR3 has 16 amino acids. V lost 0 bases and J lost 0, with 11 bases in between. CDR3 nucleotides: TGCGCCAGCAGCTTGGGACTATCCGACAGCACAGATACGCAGTATTTT. Translated: CASSLGLSDSTDTQYF.

V gene TRBV3-1 (or the pseudogene TRBV3-2) combines with J gene TRBJ1-2; 8 positions match TRBD1. CDR1 is LGHDT, CDR2 YNNKEL, per germline (reference sequence). V was clipped by 4 bases and J by 5 bases; unmatched bases: 9. This CDR3 is 15 amino acids long. Here the CDR3 reads CASSPWTGNPYGYTF. CDR3 nucleotide sequence: TGTGCCAGCAGCCCCTGGACAGGGAATCCGTATGGCTACACCTTC.

The chain recombines TRBV7-9 with TRBJ2-7; D is unclear. V was pared by 5 bases and J by 2 bases, with 7 bases between. Germline CDR1 reads SEHNR; CDR2 reads FQNEAQ (reference sequence). This CDR3 comprises 12 residues. The CDR3 DNA reads as TGTGCCAGCAGCGCAGTAGCCTACGAGCAGTACTTC. Protein product: CASSAVAYEQYF. The full variable domain, in which reference TRBV7-9 and TRBJ2-7 provide the parts outside the CDR3, is DTGVSQNPRHKITKRGQNVTFRCDPISEHNRLYWYRQTLGQGPEFLTYFQNEAQLEKSRLLSDRFSAERPKGSFSTLEIQRTEQGDSAMYLCASSAVAYEQYFGPGTRLTVT.

The rearrangement links TRBV28 to TRBJ1-5; 9 bases match TRBD1. Germline V gene data show CDR1 as MDHEN and CDR2 as SYDVKM. The CDR3 runs to 15 residues. V was pared by 7 bases and J by 5 bases, with 9 bases of the junction left unmatched. CDR3 sequence reads: CASTSSYRGHQPQHF. CDR3 in DNA: TGTGCCAGCACCTCCTCTTACAGGGGGCATCAGCCCCAGCATTTT.

The gene calls are TRBV5-4 and TRBJ2-7; D might be TRBD1 or TRBD2, each matching 5 bases. Trimming stripped 4 bases from V and 2 bases from J, with 13 bases between. Per germline, CDR1 SGHNT and CDR2 YYREEE (reference sequence). The CDR3 has 14 residues. CDR3 nucleotides: TGTGCCAGCAGCGCTGGGACCCTAACCTACGAGCAGTACTTC. It specifies CASSAGTLTYEQYF.

This clone was counted a single time. The genes are TRBV7-2 and TRBJ2-5; 9 bases fit TRBD1. This CDR3 has 16 residues. Trimming removed 5 bases from V and 5 bases from J; junction bases left unmatched: 12. The germline CDR1 and CDR2 sequences are SGHTA and FQGNSA. The chain's CDR3 is CASSVSGTGKWETQYF. In nucleotides, the CDR3 is TGTGCCAGCAGCGTTTCCGGGACAGGGAAGTGGGAGACCCAGTACTTC.

The gene calls are TRBV5-6 and TRBJ1-2; D is ambiguous. The length of the CDR3 is 18 residues. V was shortened by 0 bases and J by 0 bases, with 18 bases between the two germline ends. Germline CDR1 reads SGHDT; CDR2 reads YYEEEE. CDR3 nucleotides: TGTGCCAGCAGCTTGGCCTGGGAAAGAGATCTAACTAACTATGGCTACACCTTC. Translated: CASSLAWERDLTNYGYTF.

The CDR3 spells CASSPQRASGNTIYF. The CDR3 region has the DNA TGTGCCAGCTCACCTCAGCGAGCCTCTGGAAACACCATATATTTT. The chain recombines TRBV18 with TRBJ1-3; D is uncertain. The ends were cut back, 3 bases at V and 0 bases at J, with 9 bases in the middle. Looked up from germline, CDR1 is KGHSH and CDR2 is LQKENI. CDR3 length equals 15 residues.

The rearrangement uses TRBV12-3 or TRBV12-4 and TRBJ1-2; the D is unclear. This CDR3 is 13 amino acids long. V lost 5 bases and J lost 5, with 12 bases in between. DNA of the CDR3: TGTGCCAGCAGTCCCCGACAAGGGTATGGCTACACCTTC. It yields the protein CASSPRQGYGYTF.

The V call is TRBV2, the J call TRBJ1-6, with 7 bases matching TRBD1. V lost 7 bases and J lost 9; bases outside the gene matches: 6. The CDR3 totals 13 residues. The V gene's germline CDR1 is SNHLY and CDR2 FYNNEI. CDR3 loop: CASKGQPGSPLHF. The CDR3 bases are TGTGCCAGCAAGGGACAGCCGGGTTCACCCCTCCACTTT.

The chain uses TRBV2 and TRBJ1-1; D is perhaps TRBD1 (5 bases). Between the trimmed V and J ends, which lost 7 bases and 7 bases, there was a span of 13 bases. The CDR3 extends over 12 amino acids. Germline V gene sequence: CDR1 SNHLY, CDR2 FYNNEI. CDR3 DNA: TGTGCCAGCAAGGGGAAACGCGATGAAGCTTTCTTT. Translated: CASKGKRDEAFF.

The chain has TRBV28 and TRBJ2-7, with D tentatively TRBD2 (6 bases). Germline V gene lookup returns CDR1 MDHEN and CDR2 SYDVKM. The CDR3 runs 12 residues. Trimming pared 7 bases from V and 5 bases from J, leaving 12 bases between. CDR3 coding DNA: TGTGCCAGCACCCATGGGGGGAACGAGCAGTACTTC. It codes for CASTHGGNEQYF.

CDR3 in DNA: TGTGCCAGCGCCGGACAGTTTCCCACCGGGGAGCTGTTTTTT. Translating gives CASAGQFPTGELFF. The J gene is TRBJ2-2, the V gene TRBV27, with D perhaps TRBD1 (6 bases). The germline V gene has CDR1 MNHEY and CDR2 SMNVEV (reference sequence). The germline V and J ends were trimmed by 8 bases and 4 bases, with 14 bases remaining between them. This CDR3 spans 14 amino acids.

The chain combines TRBV28 with TRBJ1-2; D ambiguous. This CDR3 spans 11 amino acids. Deletions cut 2 bases from V and 8 bases from J, with 6 bases between. Germline assignment: CDR1 MDHEN and CDR2 SYDVKM. The CDR3 DNA is TGTGCCAGCAGTTTAAGAGGGGGCTACACCTTC. Translating gives CASSLRGGYTF.

The chain recombines TRBV9 with TRBJ2-7, with D perhaps assigned TRBD1 or TRBD2 (5 bases each). The CDR3 length is 12 residues. Germline V gene data show CDR1 as SGDLS and CDR2 as YYNGEE. V gave up 5 bases and J gave up 5 bases, with 11 bases separating them. In DNA form, the CDR3 reads TGTGCCAGCAGACCGGGGACCCACGAGCAGTACTTC. This sequence encodes CASRPGTHEQYF. Filled out from reference TRBV9 and TRBJ2-7, the complete variable domain reads DSGVTQTPKHLITATGQRVTLRCSPRSGDLSVYWYQQSLDQGLQFLIQYYNGEERAKGNILERFSAQQFPDLHSELNLSSLELGDSALYFCASRPGTHEQYFGPGTRLTVT.

This chain connects TRBV19 to TRBJ2-1; 13 positions agree with TRBD2. Germline CDR1 and CDR2: LNHDA and SQIVND (reference sequence). Germline trimming cut 3 bases from V and 0 bases from J; bases unmatched to any gene: 14. The CDR3 is 21 amino acids. CDR3 residues: CASSMSGGGLAGSSSYNEQFF. CDR3 DNA sequence: TGTGCCAGTAGTATGTCGGGAGGGGGACTAGCGGGATCGAGCTCCTACAATGAGCAGTTCTTC.

The rearrangement joins TRBV7-2 to TRBJ2-5; D unresolved. CDR3 length: 14 residues. Germline loops: CDR1 SGHTA, CDR2 FQGNSA. Trimming shortened V by 5 bases and J by 3 bases, and 13 bases separated the two germline ends. This CDR3 is CASSPNRPEETQYF. The CDR3 DNA follows: TGTGCCAGCAGCCCAAACAGACCTGAAGAGACCCAGTACTTC.

This clone showed up just once. The CDR3 nucleotides read TGTGCCAGCAGCTTGGCTTCGACAGGGAATCAGCCCCAGCATTTT. Translation gives CASSLASTGNQPQHF. This chain links TRBV5-6 with TRBJ1-5, with TRBD1 identical over 7 bases. CDR3 length: 15 residues. The ends lost 0 bases at V and 4 bases at J; junction bases unmatched: 4. The germline CDR1 and CDR2 sequences are SGHDT and YYEEEE.

The rearrangement joins TRBV3-1 (or the pseudogene TRBV3-2) to TRBJ2-2; TRBD2 agrees at 7 bases. Germline CDR1 and CDR2: LGHDT and YNNKEL (reference sequence). This CDR3 has 15 residues. V shed 5 bases, J shed 8 bases, and the junction held 11 bases outside the gene matches. The CDR3 is CASSNRRERLGELFF. The CDR3 DNA reads TGTGCCAGCAGCAATCGGCGGGAGAGGTTAGGGGAGCTGTTTTTT.

The chain uses TRBV4-1 and TRBJ2-3; no clear D. Trimming took 0 bases from V and 0 from J, leaving 13 bases between them. Germline CDR1 is MGHRA and CDR2 is YSYEKL. This CDR3 region has 17 residues. As DNA, the CDR3 is TGCGCCAGCAGCCAAGATAGGGCGGAGACTAGCACAGATACGCAGTATTTT. Protein: CASSQDRAETSTDTQYF.

The gene calls are TRBV4-1 and TRBJ1-5; D is ambiguous. CDR1 is MGHRA and CDR2 is YSYEKL in the germline V gene. The CDR3 is 13 amino acids. Between the trimmed V and J ends, which lost 6 bases and 6 bases, there was a span of 12 bases. The CDR3 protein is CASSHFQRQPQHF. DNA of the CDR3: TGCGCCAGCAGTCACTTTCAGCGTCAGCCCCAGCATTTT.

CDR3 amino acids: CAWGTGGTDTQYF. CDR3 DNA: TGTGCCTGGGGGACAGGTGGCACAGATACGCAGTATTTT. The V call is TRBV30, the J call TRBJ2-3; 8 bases are shared with TRBD1. The germline CDR1 and CDR2 sequences are GTSNPN and SVGIG (reference sequence). The CDR3 extends over 13 amino acids. V gave up 5 bases and J gave up 1 base; unmatched junction bases: 2.